The rows below give T cell receptor beta chains drawn from one sample of a study of CXCR4 blockade with PD-1 therapy in pancreatic cancer. Assay used: immunoSEQ multiplex PCR; TCRdb lists only in-frame clones, some missing. The sample records some 6,200 clones, approximately 40% being singletons. Sequencing used tumor tissue. Receptors originate from a human donor with pancreatic ductal adenocarcinoma. The CDR3 runs from the conserved cysteine through the conserved F or W.

CASSPPSGPQDTQYF	TRBV18	TRBJ2-3
CASSLGSYTWGSYNEQFF	TRBV11-3	TRBJ2-1
CASSRSGLAVISTDTQYF	TRBV18	TRBJ2-3
CASGWGTGELFF	TRBV19	TRBJ2-2
CASSESASGGYEQYF	TRBV25-1	TRBJ2-7
CSVDSPNYGYTF	TRBV29-1	TRBJ1-2
CASKRVRNTEAFF	TRBV6-8	TRBJ1-1
CASSSPGTSAFGELFF	TRBV28	TRBJ2-2
CASSTGGYSYEQYF	TRBV19	TRBJ2-7
CASSSDNVPPYEQYF	TRBV19	TRBJ2-7
CASSCDWTHNEQFF	TRBV4-1	TRBJ2-1
CASNKSGSWETQYF	TRBV12-1	TRBJ2-5